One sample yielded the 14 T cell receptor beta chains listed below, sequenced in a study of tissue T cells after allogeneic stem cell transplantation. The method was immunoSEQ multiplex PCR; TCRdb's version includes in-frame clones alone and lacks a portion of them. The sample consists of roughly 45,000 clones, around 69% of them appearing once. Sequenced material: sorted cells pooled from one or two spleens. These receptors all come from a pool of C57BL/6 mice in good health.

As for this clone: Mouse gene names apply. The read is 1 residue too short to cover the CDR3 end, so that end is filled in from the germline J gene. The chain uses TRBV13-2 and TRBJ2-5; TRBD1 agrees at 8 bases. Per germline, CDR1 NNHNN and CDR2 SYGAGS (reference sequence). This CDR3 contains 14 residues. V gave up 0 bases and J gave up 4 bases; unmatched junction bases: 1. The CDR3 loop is CASGDGTGKDTQYF. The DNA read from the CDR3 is TGTGCCAGCGGTGATGGGACAGGGAAAGACACCCAGTAC.

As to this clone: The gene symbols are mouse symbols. The part of the CDR3 DNA that was read is TGTGCCAGCAGTCTGTCGAGTGGGGCAGTCTTC. It codes for CASSLSSGAVF. In full, the CDR3 is CASSLSSGAVFF. The rearrangement uses TRBV26 and TRBJ1-1; maybe TRBD1 (5 bases). From the germline J gene comes the end of the CDR3, since the read stops 1 residue before it. Trimming removed 0 bases from V and 10 bases from J, with 9 bases in between. The CDR3 runs 12 residues. CDR1 and CDR2 from the germline V gene are KGHPV and FQNQEV (reference sequence).

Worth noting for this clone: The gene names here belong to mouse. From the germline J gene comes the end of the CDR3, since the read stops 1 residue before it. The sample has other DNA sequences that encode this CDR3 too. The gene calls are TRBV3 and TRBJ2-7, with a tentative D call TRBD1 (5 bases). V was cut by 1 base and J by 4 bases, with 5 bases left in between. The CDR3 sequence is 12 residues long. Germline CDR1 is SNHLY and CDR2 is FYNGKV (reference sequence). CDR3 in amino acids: CASSLGQYEQYF. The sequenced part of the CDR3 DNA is TGTGCCAGCAGCTTAGGACAGTATGAACAGTAC.

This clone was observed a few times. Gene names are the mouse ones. The CDR3: CAWSLGTGGIEQYF. Incomplete CDR3 DNA: TGTGCCTGGAGTCTAGGGACTGGGGGTATTGAACAGTAC. J is TRBJ2-7 and V is TRBV31, with 11 bases identical to TRBD2. The read terminates 1 residue ahead of where the CDR3 ends, so the germline J gene completes it. V was pared by 0 bases and J by 6 bases, with 4 bases of the junction left unmatched. The CDR3 is 14 amino acids. Germline CDR1 is GKSSPN and CDR2 is SITVG.

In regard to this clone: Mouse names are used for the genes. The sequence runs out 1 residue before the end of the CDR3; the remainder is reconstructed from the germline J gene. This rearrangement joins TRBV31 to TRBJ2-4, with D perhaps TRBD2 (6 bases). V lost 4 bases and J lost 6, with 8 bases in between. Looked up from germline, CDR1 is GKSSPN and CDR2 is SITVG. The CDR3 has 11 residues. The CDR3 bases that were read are TGTGCCTGGATGGGACTTAACACCTTGTAC. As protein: CAWMGLNTLY. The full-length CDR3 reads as CAWMGLNTLYF.

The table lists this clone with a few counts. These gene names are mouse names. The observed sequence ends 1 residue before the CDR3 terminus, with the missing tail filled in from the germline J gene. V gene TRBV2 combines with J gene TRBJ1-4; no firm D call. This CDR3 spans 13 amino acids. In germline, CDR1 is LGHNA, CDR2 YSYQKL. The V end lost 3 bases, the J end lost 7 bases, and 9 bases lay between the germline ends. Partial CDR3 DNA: TGTGCCAGCAGCCAGGGCGTCAGCGAAAGATTATTT. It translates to CASSQGVSERLF. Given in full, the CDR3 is CASSQGVSERLFF.

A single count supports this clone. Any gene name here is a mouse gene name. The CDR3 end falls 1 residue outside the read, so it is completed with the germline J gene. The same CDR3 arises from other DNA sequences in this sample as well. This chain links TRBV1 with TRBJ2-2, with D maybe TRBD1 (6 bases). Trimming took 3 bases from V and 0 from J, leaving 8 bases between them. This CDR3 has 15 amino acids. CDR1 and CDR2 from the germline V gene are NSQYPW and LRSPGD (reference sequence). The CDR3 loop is CTCSAGTSNTGQLYF. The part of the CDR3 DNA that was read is TGCACCTGCAGTGCCGGGACATCAAACACCGGGCAGCTCTAC.

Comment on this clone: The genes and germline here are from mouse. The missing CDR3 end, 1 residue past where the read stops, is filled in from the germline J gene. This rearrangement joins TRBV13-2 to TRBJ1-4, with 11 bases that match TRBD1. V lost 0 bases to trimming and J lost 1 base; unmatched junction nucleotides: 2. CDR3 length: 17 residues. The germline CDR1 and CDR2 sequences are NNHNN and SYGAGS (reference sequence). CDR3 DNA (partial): TGTGCCAGCGGTGATGCCGGGACAGGGGGTTCCAACGAAAGATTATTT. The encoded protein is CASGDAGTGGSNERLF. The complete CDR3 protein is CASGDAGTGGSNERLFF.

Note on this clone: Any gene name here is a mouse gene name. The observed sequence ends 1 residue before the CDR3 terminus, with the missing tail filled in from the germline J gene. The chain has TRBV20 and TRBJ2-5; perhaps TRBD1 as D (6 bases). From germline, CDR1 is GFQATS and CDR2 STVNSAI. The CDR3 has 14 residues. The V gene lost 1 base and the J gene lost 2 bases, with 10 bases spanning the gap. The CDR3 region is CGARVRDIQDTQYF. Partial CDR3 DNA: TGTGGTGCTAGGGTCCGGGACATCCAAGACACCCAGTAC.

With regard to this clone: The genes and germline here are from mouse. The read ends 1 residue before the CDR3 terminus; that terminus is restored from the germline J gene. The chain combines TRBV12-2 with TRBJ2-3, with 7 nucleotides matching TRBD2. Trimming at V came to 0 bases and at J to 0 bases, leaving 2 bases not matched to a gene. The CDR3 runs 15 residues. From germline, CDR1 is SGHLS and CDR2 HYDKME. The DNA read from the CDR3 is TGTGCCAGCTCTCTCGCTGGGGGTAGTGCAGAAACGCTGTAT. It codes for CASSLAGGSAETLY. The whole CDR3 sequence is CASSLAGGSAETLYF.

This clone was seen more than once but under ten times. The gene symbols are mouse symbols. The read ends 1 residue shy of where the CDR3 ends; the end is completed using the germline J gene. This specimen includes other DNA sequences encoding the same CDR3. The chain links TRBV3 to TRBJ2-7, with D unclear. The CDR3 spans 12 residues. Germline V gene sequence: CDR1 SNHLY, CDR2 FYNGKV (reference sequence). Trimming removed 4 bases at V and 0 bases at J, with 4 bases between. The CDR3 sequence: CASSSSSYEQYF. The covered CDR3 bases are TGTGCCAGCAGCTCGAGCTCCTATGAACAGTAC.

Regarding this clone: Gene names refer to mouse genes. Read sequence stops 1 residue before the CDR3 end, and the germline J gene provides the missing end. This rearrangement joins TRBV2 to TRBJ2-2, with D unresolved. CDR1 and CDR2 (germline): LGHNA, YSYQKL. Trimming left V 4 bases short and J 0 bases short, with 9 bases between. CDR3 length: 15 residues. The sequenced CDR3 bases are TGTGCCAGCAGCCTAGGACGAACAAACACCGGGCAGCTCTAC. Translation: CASSLGRTNTGQLY. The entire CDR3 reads CASSLGRTNTGQLYF.

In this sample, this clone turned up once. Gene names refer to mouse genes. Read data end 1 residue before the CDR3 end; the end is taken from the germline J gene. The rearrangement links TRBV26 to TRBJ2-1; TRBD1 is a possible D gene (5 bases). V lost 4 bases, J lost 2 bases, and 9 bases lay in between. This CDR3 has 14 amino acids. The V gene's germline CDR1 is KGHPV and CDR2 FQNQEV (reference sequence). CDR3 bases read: TGTGCCAGCAGTCAGACAGAGGACTATGCTGAGCAGTTC. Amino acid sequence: CASSQTEDYAEQF. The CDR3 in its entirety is CASSQTEDYAEQFF.

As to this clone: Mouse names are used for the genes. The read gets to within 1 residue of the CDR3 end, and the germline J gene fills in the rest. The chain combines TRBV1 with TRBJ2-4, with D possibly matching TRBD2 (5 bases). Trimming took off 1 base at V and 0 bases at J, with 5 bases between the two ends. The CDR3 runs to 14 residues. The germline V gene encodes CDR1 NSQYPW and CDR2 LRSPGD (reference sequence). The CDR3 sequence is CTCSAVGSQNTLYF. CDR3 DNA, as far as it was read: TGCACCTGCAGTGCAGTGGGGAGTCAAAACACCTTGTAC. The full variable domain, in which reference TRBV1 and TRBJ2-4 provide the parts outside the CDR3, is VTLLEQNPRWRLVPRGQAVNLRCILKNSQYPWMSWYQQDLQKQLQWLFTLRSPGDKEVKSLPGADYLATRVTDTELRLQVANMSQGRTLYCTCSAVGSQNTLYFGAGTRLSVL.